These 27 T cell receptor beta chains share one sample of origin, sequenced in a study of blood T cells in healthy people across ages. The use of a sample-barcoded 5' primer and a J-beta primer mix characterized a second PCR of roughly 6 to 11 cycles. Via MiXCR, TCRdb re-called the 5' RACE reads, giving one row per CDR3 protein. This sample has 800,000 or so distinct CDR3 sequences, with roughly 25% found just once. These data were also reused for a study on T cells of mothers and their children.

The sample consisted of blood. The receptor source for this set is a boy aged 5-17 years in good health.

The chain employs TRBV6-5 and TRBJ2-5, with D perhaps TRBD1 (6 bases). The CDR3 is made up of 15 amino acids. The V end lost 4 bases, the J end lost 2 bases, and 14 bases lay between the germline ends. The germline V gene has CDR1 MNHEY and CDR2 SVGAGI. The CDR3 loop reads CASSSLGQKQETQYF. The CDR3 DNA is TGTGCCAGCAGTTCCCTCGGACAGAAACAAGAGACCCAGTACTTC.

The chain is built from TRBV7-2 and TRBJ2-5, with 10 nucleotides matching TRBD2. This CDR3 is built from 18 residues. V lost 5 bases, J lost 3 bases, and 15 bases stayed unmatched. Germline-derived CDR1 and CDR2 are SGHTA and FQGNSA. The CDR3 spells CASSRILAGAGWKETQYF. CDR3 coding DNA: TGTGCCAGCAGCCGCATTCTAGCGGGGGCTGGATGGAAAGAGACCCAGTACTTC.

Only a few counts were recorded for this clonotype. This chain links TRBV20-1 with TRBJ2-5; a possible D gene is TRBD2 (6 bases). The V and J ends lost 3 bases and 3 bases respectively, with 11 bases between them. The CDR3 has 13 amino acids. The germline V gene encodes CDR1 DFQATT and CDR2 SNEGSKA (reference sequence). The CDR3 DNA reads TGCAGTGCTAGGGATGCGGGGAAAGAGACCCAGTACTTC. Amino acids: CSARDAGKETQYF.

This clonotype was counted a few times. This chain joins TRBV7-2 and TRBJ1-2, with D tentatively TRBD1 (6 bases). V lost 6 bases and J 6 bases, leaving 17 bases between the germline ends. The CDR3 contains 14 residues. Germline V gene lookup returns CDR1 SGHTA and CDR2 FQGNSA. CDR3 nucleotide sequence: TGTGCCAGCAGTCCCCCAATAGCAGGGGATGGCTACACCTTC. Amino acids: CASSPPIAGDGYTF.

The chain combines TRBV12-3 or TRBV12-4 with TRBJ2-5, with D possibly TRBD1 on 6 matching bases. Trimming took off 8 bases at V and 1 base at J, with 11 bases between the two ends. The CDR3 consists of 13 residues. CDR3 DNA sequence: TGTGCCAGCGGGATGACAGGCCAAGAGACCCAGTACTTC. Translation gives CASGMTGQETQYF.

The J gene is TRBJ2-1, the V gene TRBV7-8, with D unresolved. Trimming left V 5 bases short and J 8 bases short, with 10 bases between. This CDR3 spans 12 amino acids. CDR1 is SGHVS and CDR2 is FQNEAQ in the germline V gene. The CDR3 coding sequence is TGTGCCAGCAGCCGTTTTTCTGATGAGCAGTTCTTC. Amino acid sequence: CASSRFSDEQFF.

The chain links TRBV7-9 to TRBJ1-1; 7 positions agree with TRBD1. CDR1 SEHNR and CDR2 FQNEAQ come from the germline V gene (reference sequence). CDR3 size: 14 residues. V gave up 7 bases and J gave up 4 bases; unmatched junction bases: 9. The CDR3 sequence: CASTLLQGSTEAFF. DNA for the CDR3: TGTGCCAGCACACTTTTACAGGGGTCCACTGAAGCTTTCTTT.

V is TRBV7-9 and J is TRBJ2-4; D is uncertain. Germline CDR1 reads SEHNR; CDR2 reads FQNEAQ (reference sequence). This CDR3 comprises 13 residues. V lost 1 base to trimming and J lost 8 bases, with 9 bases between them. This chain's CDR3 is CASSLGRVDIQYF. The CDR3, as DNA: TGTGCCAGCAGCTTAGGGCGAGTGGACATTCAGTACTTC.

This clonotype was counted only a few times. The chain couples TRBV20-1 to TRBJ1-4; TRBD1 might be the D (5 bases). CDR1 and CDR2 (germline): DFQATT, SNEGSKA (reference sequence). The CDR3 is 13 amino acids. V was trimmed by 6 bases and J by 4 bases, leaving 12 bases between them. CDR3 loop: CSARPGGNEKLFF. The CDR3 coding sequence is TGCAGTGCACGACCGGGGGGTAATGAAAAACTGTTTTTT.

The J gene is TRBJ2-5, the V gene TRBV7-2; a weak D match, TRBD1 (5 bases). The germline V and J ends were trimmed by 2 bases and 4 bases, with 11 bases remaining between them. The CDR3 loop spans 14 amino acids. From germline, CDR1 is SGHTA and CDR2 FQGNSA. Here the CDR3 DNA reads TGTGCCAGCAGCTTAAGTTCGCAGGGAGAGACCCAGTACTTC. This translates into CASSLSSQGETQYF.

Only a few counts were recorded for this clonotype. This chain uses TRBV20-1 with TRBJ2-5; D is perhaps TRBD1 or TRBD2 (5 bases each). Germline V gives CDR1 DFQATT, CDR2 SNEGSKA (reference sequence). This CDR3 has 12 amino acids. V lost 8 bases and J 2 bases, leaving 12 bases between the germline ends. This chain's CDR3 is CSPGTRQETQYF. The CDR3 nucleotides read TGCAGTCCCGGGACCAGACAAGAGACCCAGTACTTC.

V and J are TRBV10-3 and TRBJ2-3, with 11 bases identical to TRBD1. V dropped 4 bases and J dropped 4; count of bases not matched to a gene: 4. From germline, CDR1 is ENHRY and CDR2 SYGVKD. The CDR3 runs 15 residues. The CDR3 loop reads CAISVGQGAADTQYF. Here the CDR3 DNA reads TGTGCCATCAGTGTTGGACAGGGGGCGGCAGATACGCAGTATTTT.

This clonotype was observed a handful of times. The chain couples TRBV14 to TRBJ2-5, with TRBD1 matching 7 bases. CDR1 and CDR2 from the germline V gene are SGHDN and FVKESK. This CDR3 comprises 15 residues. With V trimmed by 4 bases and J by 0 bases, 5 bases remained unmatched. The CDR3 is CASSPGQSYQETQYF. Here the CDR3 DNA reads TGTGCCAGCAGCCCGGGACAGTCCTACCAAGAGACCCAGTACTTC.

The chain joins TRBV5-1 to TRBJ2-3, with D possibly matching TRBD1 (6 bases). CDR1 is SGHRS, CDR2 YFSETQ, per germline. The ends were cut back, 4 bases at V and 2 bases at J, with 11 bases in the middle. The CDR3 runs 14 residues. The CDR3 loop reads CASSPQGFTDTQYF. In DNA form, the CDR3 reads TGCGCCAGCAGCCCACAGGGCTTCACAGATACGCAGTATTTT.

This clonotype was seen a few times. V usage is TRBV21-1 and J usage is TRBJ1-6; TRBD1 was called by the table and not checked on the DNA. TRBV21-1 is listed as a pseudogene. CDR3 size: 18 residues. CDR3 in DNA: TGTGCCAGCAGCAGAGCCCAGTCATGGGGGAATGGGGATTCACCCCTCCACTTT. Residues: CASSRAQSWGNGDSPLHF.

The chain joins TRBV20-1 to TRBJ1-1; perhaps TRBD1 as D (5 bases). There are 14 residues in the CDR3. V lost 6 bases and J lost 3, with 17 bases in between. The V gene's germline CDR1 is DFQATT and CDR2 SNEGSKA (reference sequence). CDR3 sequence reads: CSAGTVGRDTEAFF. DNA of the CDR3: TGCAGTGCCGGGACCGTAGGGCGGGACACTGAAGCTTTCTTT.

This clonotype was recorded at least ten times. The chain carries TRBV7-2 and TRBJ2-5; TRBD2 aligns across 10 bases. Losses at the gene ends were 1 base for V and 3 bases for J; bases not matched to a gene: 5. The V gene's germline CDR1 is SGHTA and CDR2 FQGNSA. This CDR3 is built from 16 residues. CDR3 coding DNA: TGTGCCAGCAGCTTAGACGCTAGCGGGGGAAAAGAGACCCAGTACTTC. Encoded protein: CASSLDASGGKETQYF. The variable domain in full, with the rest retrieved from reference TRBV7-2 and TRBJ2-5, is GAGVSQSPSNKVTEKGKDVELRCDPISGHTALYWYRQSLGQGLEFLIYFQGNSAPDKSGLPSDRFSAERTGGSVSTLTIQRTQQEDSAVYLCASSLDASGGKETQYFGPGTRLLVL.

This clonotype came up a few times. V is TRBV5-1 and J is TRBJ2-5, with D possibly TRBD2 on 7 matching bases. The DNA end is a closer match to TRBJ2-7, so the J assignment may be wrong. Germline CDR1 and CDR2: SGHRS and YFSETQ. The CDR3 sequence is 16 residues long. Written as DNA, the CDR3 is TGCGCCAGCAGCTTTACCACGGCGGGGGCAACATACGAGCAGTACTTC. It translates to CASSFTTAGATYEQYF.

The V and J genes are TRBV4-3 and TRBJ2-7, with 8 nucleotides matching TRBD2. V lost 4 bases and J lost 0; bases outside the gene matches: 11. The CDR3 is made up of 17 amino acids. Germline V gene lookup returns CDR1 LGHNA and CDR2 YSLEER. The CDR3 DNA reads as TGCGCCAGCAGCCTCTCCTGGCGGGAGGACCTCTCCTACGAGCAGTACTTC. This sequence encodes CASSLSWREDLSYEQYF.

The chain recombines TRBV19 with TRBJ1-5; D unresolved. CDR1 and CDR2 from the germline V gene are LNHDA and SQIVND (reference sequence). The CDR3 runs to 15 residues. Trimming shortened V by 6 bases and J by 0 bases, and 12 bases separated the two germline ends. This CDR3 reads CASRTTSYSNQPQHF. For the CDR3, the DNA is TGTGCCAGTAGGACGACAAGTTATAGCAATCAGCCCCAGCATTTT.

This clonotype was observed a few times. V gene TRBV6-1 combines with J gene TRBJ1-2; D is unresolved. Trimming pared 5 bases from V and 8 bases from J, leaving 15 bases between. This CDR3 spans 13 amino acids. Germline V lookup: CDR1 MNHNS, CDR2 SASEGT. Here the CDR3 DNA reads TGTGCCAGCAGTAAGCATTCCATAGGCGGCTACACCTTC. Translating gives CASSKHSIGGYTF.

This clonotype was seen a few times. The gene calls are TRBV14 and TRBJ2-3; the match to TRBD2 covers 12 bases. CDR1 is SGHDN and CDR2 is FVKESK in the germline V gene. The ends lost 2 bases at V and 4 bases at J; junction bases unmatched: 4. The CDR3 consists of 16 residues. In DNA form, the CDR3 reads TGTGCCAGCAGCCAACCGACTAGCGGGAGATCAGATACGCAGTATTTT. Translation: CASSQPTSGRSDTQYF.

The chain employs TRBV9 and TRBJ2-7; TRBD1 aligns across 8 bases. Per the germline V gene, CDR1 is SGDLS and CDR2 is YYNGEE. This CDR3 comprises 17 residues. The trim removed 3 bases at V and 2 bases at J, leaving 13 bases unmatched. This chain's CDR3 is CASSDHDIGTGTYEQYF. DNA of the CDR3: TGTGCCAGCAGCGACCACGACATAGGGACAGGTACCTACGAGCAGTACTTC.

This clonotype was detected a few times. The V and J genes are TRBV5-1 and TRBJ1-5, with D possibly matching TRBD1 (6 bases). V gave up 0 bases and J gave up 0 bases, with 13 bases separating them. Germline assignment: CDR1 SGHRS and CDR2 YFSETQ. The CDR3 is made up of 17 amino acids. The CDR3 sequence: CASSLAPGGDSNQPQHF. For the CDR3, the DNA is TGCGCCAGCAGCTTGGCCCCGGGGGGCGATAGCAATCAGCCCCAGCATTTT.

The table lists this clonotype with a few counts. The J gene is TRBJ2-7, the V gene TRBV28, with D uncertain. V lost 3 bases, J lost 2 bases, and 11 bases lay in between. The CDR3 contains 14 residues. Per the germline V gene, CDR1 is MDHEN and CDR2 is SYDVKM. The CDR3 region has the DNA TGTGCCAGCAGTTTTCGACACGCTACCTACGAGCAGTACTTC. The encoded protein is CASSFRHATYEQYF.

This clonotype was seen more than once but under ten times. The chain has TRBV6-6 and TRBJ1-1, with 7 bases lining up with TRBD1. Germline V gene sequence: CDR1 MNHNY, CDR2 SVGAGI (reference sequence). The length of the CDR3 is 13 residues. The ends lost 2 bases at V and 9 bases at J; junction bases unmatched: 6. Here the CDR3 DNA reads TGTGCCAGCAGTTACGCAGGGACAGCAAAAGCTTTCTTT. Translated: CASSYAGTAKAFF.

This clonotype has a count of ten or more. The rearrangement links TRBV14 to TRBJ2-7; perhaps TRBD2 as D (6 bases). CDR1 is SGHDN, CDR2 FVKESK, per germline. With 3 bases removed from V and 3 bases from J, the gap between germline ends came to 6 bases. This CDR3 has 12 residues. CDR3 sequence reads: CASSQGGYEQYF. In DNA form, the CDR3 reads TGTGCCAGCAGCCAGGGGGGCTACGAGCAGTACTTC.